This T cell receptor (beta chain) was obtained from a study of cytomegalovirus exposure and HLA in healthy donors. Overall study findings and caveats: Most subjects had HLA-A and HLA-B alleles reportedly predicted accurately by TCR beta sequences. The number of N-insertions in an Asian-associated ancestry cluster was reportedly below the approximately 600-donor mean in a later analysis.

A note on this clone: Its target is not known.

Use of 60 Vbeta and 13 Jbeta primers characterized the PCR. Here immunoSEQ multiplex PCR was the method, and the copy in TCRdb shows in-frame clones only, minus some. The sample table sets out about 51,000 clones. CDR1 SGHRS and CDR2 YFSETQ come from the germline V gene. The CDR3 totals 15 residues. The V end lost 10 bases, the J end lost 0 bases, and 14 bases lay between the germline ends. This chain connects TRBV5-1 to TRBJ2-6; D perhaps matches TRBD1 (6 bases). The material sequenced was PBMCs. This receptor was identified in a female donor in good health and CMV-seronegative. The CDR3 loop is CASRTVSSGANVLTF. Here the CDR3 DNA reads TGCGCCTCTCGGACAGTAAGCTCTGGGGCCAACGTCCTGACTTTC.